A selection of T cell receptor beta chains follows, all from one sample in a study of shared clonotypes between healthy human individuals. TCRdb's copy holds only in-frame clones and misses some; the assay was immunoSEQ multiplex PCR. The sample records around 2.1 million clones, approximately 94% being singletons. The specimen was naive CD4+ T cells sorted from blood. The receptors derive from a man between 18 and 29 years old in good health. Both conserved end residues are part of each CDR3. D genes are given only for firm matches.

CDR3 length: 17; V gene: TRBV11-2; D gene: -; CDR3 protein: CASSLGPRVSKNNEQFF
CDR3 length: 15; V gene: TRBV5-4; D gene: TRBD2; CDR3 protein: CASSFGAGGWNTQYF
CDR3 length: 14; V gene: TRBV30; D gene: -; CDR3 protein: CAWIKGALRETQYF
CDR3 length: 16; V gene: TRBV9; D gene: TRBD1; CDR3 protein: CASSPGDRGILLPLHF
CDR3 length: 15; V gene: TRBV5-6; D gene: TRBD1; CDR3 protein: CASSLGQGGNQPQHF
CDR3 length: 15; V gene: TRBV9; D gene: TRBD1; CDR3 protein: CASSGRQGRTDTQYF
CDR3 length: 15; V gene: TRBV25-1; D gene: -; CDR3 protein: CAAANRRATYNEQFF
CDR3 length: 16; V gene: TRBV11-2; D gene: -; CDR3 protein: CASSPGQTATNEKLFF
CDR3 length: 16; V gene: TRBV4-1; D gene: -; CDR3 protein: CASSQVGTSGANVLTF
CDR3 length: 14; V gene: TRBV5-6; D gene: -; CDR3 protein: CASSLGTAQETQYF
CDR3 length: 14; V gene: TRBV19; D gene: TRBD1; CDR3 protein: CASSTYRGTGELFF
CDR3 length: 18; V gene: TRBV18; D gene: -; CDR3 protein: CASSPTARGPDMSQPQHF
CDR3 length: 17; V gene: TRBV7-2; D gene: -; CDR3 protein: CASSLVSGAGVGTEAFF
CDR3 length: 13; V gene: TRBV28; D gene: -; CDR3 protein: CASRPFEVYGYTF
CDR3 length: 12; V gene: TRBV28; D gene: -; CDR3 protein: CASSLGAAEAFF
CDR3 length: 16; V gene: TRBV5-4; D gene: -; CDR3 protein: CASSSTRRLQYNEQFF
CDR3 length: 16; V gene: TRBV5-1; D gene: -; CDR3 protein: CASTPQGGGSWRELFF
CDR3 length: 15; V gene: TRBV7-2; D gene: -; CDR3 protein: CASRRGRSSNQPQHF
CDR3 length: 11; V gene: TRBV30; D gene: -; CDR3 protein: CALRDQETQYF
CDR3 length: 15; V gene: TRBV6-1; D gene: -; CDR3 protein: CASRPAGYSNQPQHF
CDR3 length: 15; V gene: TRBV7-2; D gene: -; CDR3 protein: CASQKARGLQETQYF
CDR3 length: 12; V gene: TRBV19; D gene: -; CDR3 protein: CASSAVPYEQYF
CDR3 length: 15; V gene: TRBV7-2; D gene: TRBD1; CDR3 protein: CASSLVGTGNYGYTF
CDR3 length: 14; V gene: TRBV2; D gene: -; CDR3 protein: CASSTGLVGEKLFF
CDR3 length: 15; V gene: TRBV25-1; D gene: TRBD2; CDR3 protein: CASSGSRGGQTEQYF
CDR3 length: 13; V gene: TRBV15; D gene: -; CDR3 protein: CATSTAAGETQYF
CDR3 length: 15; V gene: TRBV25-1; D gene: -; CDR3 protein: CASSESTVANEKLFF
CDR3 length: 15; V gene: TRBV7-9; D gene: -; CDR3 protein: CASSSFLGGITEAFF
CDR3 length: 15; V gene: TRBV10-3; D gene: -; CDR3 protein: CAISDFRELGDTQYF
CDR3 length: 14; V gene: TRBV29-1; D gene: TRBD1; CDR3 protein: CSVSRQGRAYEQYF
CDR3 length: 14; V gene: TRBV4-1; D gene: -; CDR3 protein: CASSHSDRNTEAFF
CDR3 length: 15; V gene: TRBV2; D gene: -; CDR3 protein: CASSPGTMRGSPLHF
CDR3 length: 15; V gene: TRBV28; D gene: -; CDR3 protein: CASSLGGASGNTIYF
CDR3 length: 15; V gene: TRBV7-2; D gene: TRBD1; CDR3 protein: CASRYTGGLIYEQYF
CDR3 length: 15; V gene: TRBV6-5; D gene: TRBD1; CDR3 protein: CASSYSDRFTGELFF
CDR3 length: 16; V gene: TRBV4-3; D gene: TRBD1; CDR3 protein: CASSQDRTGGAYGYTF
CDR3 length: 14; V gene: TRBV5-1; D gene: -; CDR3 protein: CASSRPTGQETQYF
CDR3 length: 18; V gene: TRBV5-1; D gene: -; CDR3 protein: CASSLDGPGDLTNYGYTF
CDR3 length: 15; V gene: TRBV5-1; D gene: -; CDR3 protein: CASSLSPAINSPLHF
CDR3 length: 17; V gene: TRBV19; D gene: TRBD2; CDR3 protein: CASSIEGTSGRKKTQYF
CDR3 length: 13; V gene: TRBV5-4; D gene: TRBD2; CDR3 protein: CASSSPTSAEQYF
CDR3 length: 12; V gene: TRBV6-5; D gene: -; CDR3 protein: CASSQKAGTQYF
CDR3 length: 14; V gene: TRBV9; D gene: -; CDR3 protein: CASSVGYSEETQYF
CDR3 length: 14; V gene: TRBV5-1; D gene: -; CDR3 protein: CASSQGDPPYEQYF
CDR3 length: 13; V gene: TRBV6-1; D gene: -; CDR3 protein: CASSEERGYKQYF
CDR3 length: 15; V gene: TRBV2; D gene: TRBD2; CDR3 protein: CASSRTSGRLETQYF